Following are 31 T cell receptor beta chains from one sample sequenced in a study of blood T cell repertoires in COVID-19. Sequencing was performed with immunoSEQ multiplex PCR; in TCRdb, only in-frame clones are kept and a portion is missing. In the table there are about 180,000 clones, around 85% of which are singletons. Sequenced sample: peripheral blood. The origin of the receptors is a man in his fifties with active or convalescent COVID-19.

The chain uses TRBV6-5 and TRBJ2-3; 9 nucleotides align to TRBD1. Germline V CDR1 and CDR2: MNHEY, SVGAGI. The CDR3 sequence is 15 residues long. V gave up 6 bases and J gave up 3 bases; unmatched junction bases: 7. CDR3 bases: TGTGCCAGCAGCATGGACAGGGGCGGTACAGATACGCAGTATTTT. This translates into CASSMDRGGTDTQYF.

This clone came up once. The V call is TRBV28, the J call TRBJ2-6, with TRBD1 matching over 7 bases. Germline loops: CDR1 MDHEN, CDR2 SYDVKM. J gave up 1 base and V 6 bases, and 0 bases lay outside the gene matches. The length of the CDR3 is 14 residues. In DNA form, the CDR3 reads TGTGCCAGCAGGGGACAGTCTGGGGCCAACGTCCTGACTTTC. Protein product: CASRGQSGANVLTF. The variable domain in full, with the rest retrieved from reference TRBV28 and TRBJ2-6, is DVKVTQSSRYLVKRTGEKVFLECVQDMDHENMFWYRQDPGLGLRLIYFSYDVKMKEKGDIPEGYSVSREKKERFSLILESASTNQTSMYLCASRGQSGANVLTFGAGSRLTVL.

This clone was detected only a few times. Other DNA sequences in the sample encode the same CDR3. In DNA form, the CDR3 reads TGTGCCAGCCGACTGAGAAATTCACCCCTCCACTTT. This sequence encodes CASRLRNSPLHF. The rearrangement links TRBV2 to TRBJ1-6; D is unresolved. CDR1 is SNHLY and CDR2 is FYNNEI in the germline V gene. The length of the CDR3 is 12 residues. V was cut by 8 bases and J by 7 bases, with 9 bases left in between.

In nucleotides, the CDR3 is TGCGCCAGCAGCTTGGGTGGGGCCACGCGTGGGGACATTCAGTACTTC. This encodes CASSLGGATRGDIQYF. The rearrangement uses TRBV5-1 and TRBJ2-4, with D maybe TRBD1 (5 bases). CDR3 size: 16 residues. Germline CDR1 and CDR2: SGHRS and YFSETQ. Trimming shortened V by 0 bases and J by 8 bases, and 18 bases separated the two germline ends.

The chain carries TRBV28 and TRBJ1-2; D perhaps matches TRBD1 (5 bases). This CDR3 is 15 amino acids long. CDR1 is MDHEN and CDR2 is SYDVKM in the germline V gene. Deletions cut 2 bases from V and 1 base from J, with 11 bases between. CDR3 amino acids: CASSLGAVLNYGYTF. CDR3 bases: TGTGCCAGCAGTTTAGGGGCAGTCCTTAACTATGGCTACACCTTC.

This rearrangement joins TRBV6-5 to TRBJ2-7, with a weak D call TRBD1 (5 bases). CDR3 size: 13 residues. Germline CDR1 MNHEY, CDR2 SVGAGI. V was shortened by 5 bases and J by 3 bases, with 11 bases between the two germline ends. CDR3: CASSRSRVYEQYF. DNA of the CDR3: TGTGCCAGCAGTCGCAGCAGGGTCTACGAGCAGTACTTC.

The rearrangement joins TRBV29-1 to TRBJ2-7; 10 bases fit TRBD2. The V gene's germline CDR1 is SQVTM and CDR2 ANQGSEA. The V segment lost 5 bases and the J segment 2 bases; nucleotides outside the gene matches: 3. There are 13 residues in the CDR3. The CDR3 sequence is CSVSLAGPYEQYF. Written as DNA, the CDR3 is TGCAGCGTTTCACTAGCGGGGCCCTACGAGCAGTACTTC.

The CDR3 is CASGRGDRGGNTIYF. In DNA, the CDR3 is TGTGCCAGCGGCAGGGGGGACAGGGGTGGAAACACCATATATTTT. V gene TRBV7-2 combines with J gene TRBJ1-3; 10 bases align to TRBD1. With V trimmed by 8 bases and J by 3 bases, 7 bases remained unmatched. Germline V gene lookup returns CDR1 SGHTA and CDR2 FQGNSA. The CDR3 has 15 amino acids. The full variable domain, completed using reference TRBV7-2 and TRBJ1-3, is GAGVSQSPSNKVTEKGKDVELRCDPISGHTALYWYRQSLGQGLEFLIYFQGNSAPDKSGLPSDRFSAERTGGSVSTLTIQRTQQEDSAVYLCASGRGDRGGNTIYFGEGSWLTVV.

V usage is TRBV29-1 and J usage is TRBJ2-1; TRBD2 aligns across 7 bases. V trimming: 0 bases; J trimming: 2 bases; junction bases outside the gene matches: 10. This CDR3 has 17 residues. Per the germline V gene, CDR1 is SQVTM and CDR2 is ANQGSEA. The CDR3 spells CSVEDIAGVVAYNEQFF. CDR3 nucleotide sequence: TGCAGCGTTGAAGACATTGCGGGAGTGGTTGCCTACAATGAGCAGTTCTTC.

The chain employs TRBV12-3 or TRBV12-4 and TRBJ1-1; D is unclear. V shed 7 bases and J shed 4 bases, with 13 bases lying between them. The CDR3 is 13 residues long. CDR3 region: CASTWLQATEAFF. The CDR3, as DNA: TGTGCCAGCACGTGGCTCCAGGCCACTGAAGCTTTCTTT.

The rearrangement links TRBV6-5 to TRBJ1-4; 7 bases are a match to TRBD1. The CDR3 is made up of 15 amino acids. V trimming: 4 bases; J trimming: 5 bases; junction bases outside the gene matches: 7. The V gene's germline CDR1 is MNHEY and CDR2 SVGAGI. The CDR3 spells CASSSPGQKNEKLFF. In DNA form, the CDR3 reads TGTGCCAGCAGTTCCCCGGGACAGAAAAATGAAAAACTGTTTTTT.

The chain employs TRBV25-1 and TRBJ1-5, with D perhaps matching TRBD1 (6 bases). Germline assignment: CDR1 MGHDK and CDR2 SYGVNS. This CDR3 has 13 residues. Trimming took off 5 bases at V and 4 bases at J, with 9 bases between the two ends. The CDR3 DNA is TGTGCCAGCAGTTCCAGGGGTAATCAGCCCCAGCATTTT. Translating it yields CASSSRGNQPQHF.

This clone was found a few times. V and J are TRBV6-1 and TRBJ1-2; D gene uncertain. The V end was cut by 3 bases, the J end by 3 bases, with 17 bases between. CDR1 is MNHNS and CDR2 is SASEGT in the germline V gene. This CDR3 region has 16 residues. CDR3 sequence: CASSEFPRGEDYGYTF. CDR3 DNA sequence: TGTGCCAGCAGTGAGTTCCCCCGGGGAGAAGACTATGGCTACACCTTC.

The chain links TRBV6-6 to TRBJ1-1; tentatively, D is TRBD1 (5 bases). This CDR3 spans 16 amino acids. Per germline, CDR1 MNHNY and CDR2 SVGAGI (reference sequence). V lost 5 bases, J lost 5 bases, and 21 bases lay in between. CDR3 amino acids: CASSIGPAGIGTEAFF. Here the CDR3 DNA reads TGTGCCAGCAGTATCGGACCCGCAGGGATTGGAACTGAAGCTTTCTTT.

The chain recombines TRBV5-6 with TRBJ1-2; 7 bases are shared with TRBD1. The CDR3 is 12 amino acids. The germline V gene has CDR1 SGHDT and CDR2 YYEEEE. J lost 7 bases, V lost 5 bases, and 5 bases had no gene match. CDR3 sequence (DNA): TGTGCCAGCAGTTCGGGACAGTTTGGCTACACCTTC. Protein sequence: CASSSGQFGYTF.

This clone occurred a few times. The gene calls are TRBV18 and TRBJ1-4; 8 bases map to TRBD1. This CDR3 is built from 14 residues. Germline V gene data show CDR1 as KGHSH and CDR2 as LQKENI. Germline trimming cut 3 bases from V and 8 bases from J; bases unmatched to any gene: 5. CDR3 amino acids: CASSPGQGGEKLFF. The CDR3 DNA reads as TGTGCCAGCTCACCCGGACAGGGAGGGGAAAAACTGTTTTTT.

In its sample, this clone was seen a few times. This sequence joins TRBV24-1 and TRBJ2-1; 8 bases line up with TRBD1. Germline V CDR1 and CDR2: KGHDR, SFDVKD. The CDR3 covers 16 residues. J gave up 8 bases and V 6 bases, and 14 bases lay outside the gene matches. CDR3 residues: CATSPSSGQVGHEQFF. In nucleotides, the CDR3 is TGTGCCACCAGTCCATCGTCGGGACAGGTGGGGCATGAGCAGTTCTTC.

This chain links TRBV5-1 with TRBJ2-3; 11 bases map to TRBD2. The germline CDR1 and CDR2 sequences are SGHRS and YFSETQ. The CDR3 length is 15 residues. The V segment lost 2 bases and the J segment 13 bases; nucleotides outside the gene matches: 12. Here the CDR3 reads CASSFNIELAGDKYF. CDR3 DNA sequence: TGCGCCAGCAGCTTCAATATTGAACTAGCGGGGGATAAGTATTTT.

The J gene is TRBJ1-6, the V gene TRBV27, with 10 bases identical to TRBD1. The trim removed 4 bases at V and 9 bases at J, leaving 15 bases unmatched. The V gene's germline CDR1 is MNHEY and CDR2 SMNVEV (reference sequence). There are 18 residues in the CDR3. CDR3 region: CASSYNGGDGTGVSPLHF. CDR3 in DNA: TGTGCCAGCAGTTACAATGGGGGGGACGGGACAGGGGTTTCACCCCTCCACTTT.

This chain uses TRBV5-4 with TRBJ2-1; 8 nucleotides match TRBD2. Germline V lookup: CDR1 SGHNT, CDR2 YYREEE (reference sequence). V shed 4 bases and J 0 bases; nucleotides not matched to a gene: 9. This CDR3 region has 17 residues. CDR3 sequence: CASSHLGAGGSYNEQFF. CDR3 sequence (DNA): TGTGCCAGCAGCCACCTAGGGGCGGGGGGCTCCTACAATGAGCAGTTCTTC.

The rearrangement uses TRBV7-9 and TRBJ1-6; the D is unclear. Germline V gene sequence: CDR1 SEHNR, CDR2 FQNEAQ (reference sequence). This CDR3 region has 16 residues. V lost 4 bases to trimming and J lost 0 bases, with 10 bases between them. The CDR3 DNA reads TGTGCCAGCAGCTCCGGAAGGAGCTCCTATAATTCACCCCTCCACTTT. Its translation: CASSSGRSSYNSPLHF.

This sequence joins TRBV5-1 and TRBJ2-7; a weak D match, TRBD1 (6 bases). Looked up from germline, CDR1 is SGHRS and CDR2 is YFSETQ. The CDR3 runs to 15 residues. V lost 0 bases and J lost 0, with 10 bases in between. CDR3 nucleotides: TGCGCCAGCAGCTTGGCCGGGACATACTCCTACGAGCAGTACTTC. Protein sequence: CASSLAGTYSYEQYF.

This clone was recorded once. The gene calls are TRBV19 and TRBJ2-7, with 10 bases lining up with TRBD1. V shed 5 bases, J shed 5 bases, and the junction held 12 bases outside the gene matches. This CDR3 is built from 16 residues. Germline loops: CDR1 LNHDA, CDR2 SQIVND (reference sequence). In DNA form, the CDR3 reads TGTGCCAGTAGTTTCACCAGGGACAGGGGTAAAGACGAGCAGTACTTC. It codes for CASSFTRDRGKDEQYF.

CDR3 protein: CASSRQNYGYTF. The CDR3 DNA is TGTGCCAGCAGTCGACAGAACTATGGCTACACCTTC. The rearrangement links TRBV7-9 to TRBJ1-2, with D possibly being TRBD1 (5 bases). Per germline, CDR1 SEHNR and CDR2 FQNEAQ (reference sequence). With 6 bases removed from V and 2 bases from J, the gap between germline ends came to 7 bases. The CDR3 is 12 residues long.

V and J are TRBV3-1 (or the pseudogene TRBV3-2) and TRBJ1-4, with D possibly being TRBD1 (6 bases). Per germline, CDR1 LGHDT and CDR2 YNNKEL (reference sequence). The CDR3 consists of 15 residues. The V end was cut by 4 bases, the J end by 1 base, with 10 bases between. The CDR3 DNA follows: TGTGCCAGCAGCCTAGGGGGGGAAACTAATGAAAAACTGTTTTTT. Its translation: CASSLGGETNEKLFF.

The chain uses TRBV7-2 and TRBJ2-1; a weak D match, TRBD1 (7 bases). V was pared by 2 bases and J by 3 bases, with 11 bases between. CDR1 and CDR2 (germline): SGHTA, FQGNSA. The CDR3 is 15 amino acids. The CDR3 DNA reads as TGTGCCAGCAGCTTACAGGGGGGCAACTACAATGAGCAGTTCTTC. This codes for CASSLQGGNYNEQFF.

The J gene is TRBJ2-7, the V gene TRBV12-5, with 8 bases matching TRBD2. After removal of 3 bases from V and 5 bases from J, the junction contained 12 bases not matched to a gene. CDR3 length: 16 amino acids. Germline-derived CDR1 and CDR2 are LGHNT and FRNRAP. For the CDR3, the DNA is TGTGCTAGTGGTTTACCGGGAGGGCCTTATGTAAACGAGCAGTACTTC. This translates into CASGLPGGPYVNEQYF.

This clone has a handful of counts. V and J are TRBV6-5 and TRBJ1-1; D possibly corresponds to TRBD1 (6 bases). Trimming shortened V by 7 bases and J by 1 base, and 13 bases separated the two germline ends. Germline V gene sequence: CDR1 MNHEY, CDR2 SVGAGI. The CDR3 spans 14 residues. As DNA, the CDR3 is TGTGCCAGCAACCCACAGGGAAAGAACACTGAAGCTTTCTTT. Protein product: CASNPQGKNTEAFF.

J is TRBJ2-1 and V is TRBV4-1; D is perhaps TRBD2 (6 bases). Trimming removed 0 bases from V and 3 bases from J, with 15 bases in between. CDR3 length equals 17 residues. Germline values: CDR1 MGHRA, CDR2 YSYEKL. The CDR3 DNA follows: TGCGCCAGCAGCCAAGATCCGGGAGCATTAAACTACAATGAGCAGTTCTTC. Protein product: CASSQDPGALNYNEQFF.

The chain joins TRBV4-2 to TRBJ2-7; the D gene is possibly TRBD1 (6 bases). The germline V gene has CDR1 LGHNA and CDR2 YNFKEQ. This CDR3 has 15 residues. Trimming shortened V by 4 bases and J by 1 base, and 14 bases separated the two germline ends. The CDR3 coding sequence is TGTGCCAGCAGCCGCGCCCAGGGGCTGTCCTACGAGCAGTACTTC. Translation gives CASSRAQGLSYEQYF.

The chain couples TRBV11-3 to TRBJ2-2; tentatively, D is TRBD1 (6 bases). The ends were cut back, 4 bases at V and 6 bases at J, with 18 bases in the middle. The CDR3 loop spans 16 amino acids. The germline gives CDR1 SGHNT, CDR2 YENEEA. For the CDR3, the DNA is TGTGCCAGCAGCTCCGACGGGACACTAGTTCCCGGGGAGCTGTTTTTT. This translates into CASSSDGTLVPGELFF. Full variable domain (missing parts from reference TRBV11-3 and TRBJ2-2): EAGVVQSPRYKIIEKKQPVAFWCNPISGHNTLYWYLQNLGQGPELLIRYENEEAVDDSQLPKDRFSAERLKGVDSTLKIQPAELGDSAVYLCASSSDGTLVPGELFFGEGSRLTVL.